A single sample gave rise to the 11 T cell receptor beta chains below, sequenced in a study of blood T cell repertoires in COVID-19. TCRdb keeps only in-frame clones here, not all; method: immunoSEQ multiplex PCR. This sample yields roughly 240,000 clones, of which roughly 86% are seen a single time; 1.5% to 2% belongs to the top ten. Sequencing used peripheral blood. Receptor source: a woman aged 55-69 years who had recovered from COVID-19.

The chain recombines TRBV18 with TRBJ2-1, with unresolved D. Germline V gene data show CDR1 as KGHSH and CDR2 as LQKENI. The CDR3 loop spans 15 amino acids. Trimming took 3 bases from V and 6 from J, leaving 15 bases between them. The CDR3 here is CASSPWQEPRNEQFF. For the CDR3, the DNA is TGTGCCAGCTCACCGTGGCAAGAACCCCGCAATGAGCAGTTCTTC. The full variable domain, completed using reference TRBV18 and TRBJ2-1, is NAGVMQNPRHLVRRRGQEARLRCSPMKGHSHVYWYRQLPEEGLKFMVYLQKENIIDESGMPKERFSAEFPKEGPSILRIQQVVRGDSAAYFCASSPWQEPRNEQFFGPGTRLTVL.

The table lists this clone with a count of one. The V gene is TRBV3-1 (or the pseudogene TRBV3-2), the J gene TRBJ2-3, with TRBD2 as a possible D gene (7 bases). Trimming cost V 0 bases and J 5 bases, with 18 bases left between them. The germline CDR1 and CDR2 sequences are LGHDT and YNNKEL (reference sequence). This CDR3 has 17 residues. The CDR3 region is CASSQERRGGWGDTQYF. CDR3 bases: TGTGCCAGCAGCCAAGAAAGGAGGGGGGGTTGGGGAGATACGCAGTATTTT.

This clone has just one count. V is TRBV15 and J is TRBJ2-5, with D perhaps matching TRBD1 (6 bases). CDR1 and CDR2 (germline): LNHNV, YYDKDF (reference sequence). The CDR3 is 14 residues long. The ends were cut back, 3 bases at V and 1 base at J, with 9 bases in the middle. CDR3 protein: CATSRGHTQETQYF. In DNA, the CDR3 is TGTGCCACCAGCAGGGGACACACCCAAGAGACCCAGTACTTC.

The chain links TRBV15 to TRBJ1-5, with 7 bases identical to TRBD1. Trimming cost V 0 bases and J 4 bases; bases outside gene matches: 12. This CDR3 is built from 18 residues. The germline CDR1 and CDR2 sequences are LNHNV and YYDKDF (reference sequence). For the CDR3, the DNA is TGTGCCACCAGCAGAGATCCCCCCCACAGGGGTCAAAATCAGCCCCAGCATTTT. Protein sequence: CATSRDPPHRGQNQPQHF.

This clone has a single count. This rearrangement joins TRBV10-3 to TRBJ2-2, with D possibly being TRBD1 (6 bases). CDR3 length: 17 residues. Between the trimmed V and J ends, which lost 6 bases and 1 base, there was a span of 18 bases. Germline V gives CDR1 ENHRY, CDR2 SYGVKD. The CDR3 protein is CAIRDRNEFLNTGELFF. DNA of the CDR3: TGTGCCATCAGAGACAGGAACGAATTCCTGAACACCGGGGAGCTGTTTTTT.

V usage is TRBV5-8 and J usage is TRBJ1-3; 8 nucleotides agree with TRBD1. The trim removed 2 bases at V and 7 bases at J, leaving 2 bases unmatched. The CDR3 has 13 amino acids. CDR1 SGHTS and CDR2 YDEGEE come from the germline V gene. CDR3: CASSFSGGNTIYF. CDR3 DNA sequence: TGTGCCAGCAGCTTCTCAGGGGGCAACACCATATATTTT.

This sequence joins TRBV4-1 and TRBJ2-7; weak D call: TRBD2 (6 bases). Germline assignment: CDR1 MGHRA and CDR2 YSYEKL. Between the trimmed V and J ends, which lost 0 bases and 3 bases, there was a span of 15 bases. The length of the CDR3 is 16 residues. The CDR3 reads CASSQDGPGVYYEQYF. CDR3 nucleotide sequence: TGCGCCAGCAGCCAAGACGGGCCGGGGGTTTACTACGAGCAGTACTTC.

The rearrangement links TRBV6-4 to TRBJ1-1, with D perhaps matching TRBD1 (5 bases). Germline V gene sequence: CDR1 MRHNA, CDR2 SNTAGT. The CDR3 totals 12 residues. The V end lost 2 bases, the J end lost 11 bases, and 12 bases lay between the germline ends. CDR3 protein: CASSDGGSEAFF. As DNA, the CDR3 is TGTGCCAGCAGTGACGGGGGGTCGGAGGCTTTCTTT.

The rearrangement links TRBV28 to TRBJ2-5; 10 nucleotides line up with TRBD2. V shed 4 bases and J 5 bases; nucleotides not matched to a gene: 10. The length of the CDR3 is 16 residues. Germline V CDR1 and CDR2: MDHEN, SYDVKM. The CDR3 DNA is TGTGCCAGCAGTTCGAGTGCTAGCGGGGGAAGGGAGACCCAGTACTTC. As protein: CASSSSASGGRETQYF.

For the CDR3, the DNA is TGTGCCAGCAGTGTAAGTGGGACTTCGAGCGGCTACACCTTC. It is translated as CASSVSGTSSGYTF. The genes are TRBV6-4 and TRBJ1-2; tentative D call: TRBD1 (5 bases). Looked up from germline, CDR1 is MRHNA and CDR2 is SNTAGT. V was cut by 4 bases and J by 8 bases, with 17 bases left in between. The CDR3 covers 14 residues.

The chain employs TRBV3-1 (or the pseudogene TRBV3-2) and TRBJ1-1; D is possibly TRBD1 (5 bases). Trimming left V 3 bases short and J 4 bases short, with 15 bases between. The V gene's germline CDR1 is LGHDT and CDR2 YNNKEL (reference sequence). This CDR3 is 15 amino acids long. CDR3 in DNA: TGTGCCAGCAGCCACGGGGGTCGAGGTGTCACTGAAGCTTTCTTT. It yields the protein CASSHGGRGVTEAFF.